This T cell receptor beta chain is from a study of PD-L1 blockade in urothelial cancer. Study overall: It was around 2014 that patients started atezolizumab at 1,200 mg intravenously every 3 weeks. Previous chemotherapy exposure amounted to 0 to 3 regimens for patients. Across blood samples, T cells had a median count of approximately 130,000.

Sequencing was performed with immunoSEQ multiplex PCR; in TCRdb, only in-frame clones are kept and a portion is missing. This table holds about 50,000 clones, over 75% found once. The time point: peripheral blood 6 weeks after treatment start. Pretreatment and on-treatment samples were taken, numbering 1 to 8 per patient. CDR1 is WNHNN, CDR2 SYGVQD, per germline (reference sequence). V was clipped by 3 bases and J by 2 bases, with 11 bases between them. CDR3 length: 14 amino acids. V gene TRBV10-1 combines with J gene TRBJ2-7; tentative D call: TRBD2 (7 bases). The sample here was PBMCs, taken around atezolizumab (anti-PD-L1) treatment. This TCR derives from a man in his forties or fifties with urothelial cancer. The CDR3 nucleotides are TGCGCCAGCAGTGAAGGGGAGGGGGCCTACGAGCAGTACTTC. This gives the protein CASSEGEGAYEQYF.